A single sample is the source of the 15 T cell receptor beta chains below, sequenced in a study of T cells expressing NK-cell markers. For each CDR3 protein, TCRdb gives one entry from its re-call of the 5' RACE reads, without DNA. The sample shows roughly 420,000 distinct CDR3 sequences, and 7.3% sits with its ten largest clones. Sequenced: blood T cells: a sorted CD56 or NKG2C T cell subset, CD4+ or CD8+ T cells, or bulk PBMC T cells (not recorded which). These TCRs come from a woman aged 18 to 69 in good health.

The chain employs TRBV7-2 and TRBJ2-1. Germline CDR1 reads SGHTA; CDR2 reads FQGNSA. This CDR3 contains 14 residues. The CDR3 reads CASSLALRGNEQFF.

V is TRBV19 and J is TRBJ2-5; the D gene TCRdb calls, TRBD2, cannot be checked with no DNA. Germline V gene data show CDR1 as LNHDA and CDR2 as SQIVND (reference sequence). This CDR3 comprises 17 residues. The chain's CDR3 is CASSIAFSGGAQETQYF.

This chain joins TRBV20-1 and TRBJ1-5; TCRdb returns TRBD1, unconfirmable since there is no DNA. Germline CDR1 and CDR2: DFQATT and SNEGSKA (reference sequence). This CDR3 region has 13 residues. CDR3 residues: CSAQSTGNQPQHF.

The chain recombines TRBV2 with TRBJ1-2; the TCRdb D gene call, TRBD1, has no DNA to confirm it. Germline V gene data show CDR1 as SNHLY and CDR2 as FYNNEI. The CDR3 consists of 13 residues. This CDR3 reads CASVDRGGYGYTF.

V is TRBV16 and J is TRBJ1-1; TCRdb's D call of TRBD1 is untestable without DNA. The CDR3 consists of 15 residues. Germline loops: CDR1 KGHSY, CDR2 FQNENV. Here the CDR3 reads CASSQSGQGRTEAFF. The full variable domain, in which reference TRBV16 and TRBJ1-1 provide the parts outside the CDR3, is GEEVAQTPKHLVRGEGQKAKLYCAPIKGHSYVFWYQQVLKNEFKFLISFQNENVFDETGMPKERFSAKCLPNSPCSLEIQATKLEDSAVYFCASSQSGQGRTEAFFGQGTRLTVV.

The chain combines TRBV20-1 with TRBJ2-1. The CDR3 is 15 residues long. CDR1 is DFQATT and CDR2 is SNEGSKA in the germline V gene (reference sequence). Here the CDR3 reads CSAHLLGGPYNEQFF.

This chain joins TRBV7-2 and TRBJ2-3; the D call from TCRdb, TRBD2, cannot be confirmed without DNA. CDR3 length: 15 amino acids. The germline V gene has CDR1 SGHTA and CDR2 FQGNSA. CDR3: CASSLDRRGTDTQYF.

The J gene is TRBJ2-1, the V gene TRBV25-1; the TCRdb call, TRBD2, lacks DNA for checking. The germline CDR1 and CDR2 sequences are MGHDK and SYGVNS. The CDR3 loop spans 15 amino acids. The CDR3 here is CASSDLTSGRNEQFF.

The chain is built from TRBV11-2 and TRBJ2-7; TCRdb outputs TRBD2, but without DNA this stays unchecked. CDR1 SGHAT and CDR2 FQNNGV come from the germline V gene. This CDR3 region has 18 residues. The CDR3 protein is CASSPPGLAGGSSYEQYF.

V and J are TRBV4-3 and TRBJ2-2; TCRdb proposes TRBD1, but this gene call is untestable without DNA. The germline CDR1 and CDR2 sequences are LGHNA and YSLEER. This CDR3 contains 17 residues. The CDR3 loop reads CASSPSKGDLWPGELFF.

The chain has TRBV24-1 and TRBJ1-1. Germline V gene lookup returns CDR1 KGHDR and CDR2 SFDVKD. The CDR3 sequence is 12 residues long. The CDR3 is CATSNGFAEAFF.

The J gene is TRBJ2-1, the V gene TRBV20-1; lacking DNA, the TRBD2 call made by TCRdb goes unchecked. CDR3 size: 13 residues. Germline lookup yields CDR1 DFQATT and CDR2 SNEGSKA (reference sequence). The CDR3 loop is CSARLTRFNEQFF.

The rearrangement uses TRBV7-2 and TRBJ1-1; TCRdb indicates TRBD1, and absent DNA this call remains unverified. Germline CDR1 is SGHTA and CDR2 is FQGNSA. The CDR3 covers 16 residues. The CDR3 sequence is CASSLTPGQANTEAFF.

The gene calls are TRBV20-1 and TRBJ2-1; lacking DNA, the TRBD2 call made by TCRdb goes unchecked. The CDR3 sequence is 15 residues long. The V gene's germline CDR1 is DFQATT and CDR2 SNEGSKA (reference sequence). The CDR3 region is CSASGLVQSYNEQFF.

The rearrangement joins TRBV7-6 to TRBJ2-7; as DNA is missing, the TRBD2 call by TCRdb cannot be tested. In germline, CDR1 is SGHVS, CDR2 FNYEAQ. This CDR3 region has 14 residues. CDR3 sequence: CASMSLADPYEQYF.